This T cell receptor beta chain derives from a study of blood T cell repertoires in COVID-19. Overall study context: Sources were T cells, B-cell-depleted T cells, or PBMCs; the material itself was cDNA or gDNA.

Those who participated ranged in age from about 18 to 89 years and resided in under 25 US areas. The data were produced by immunoSEQ multiplex PCR, yet TCRdb's version contains in-frame clones alone and is incomplete. The sample consists of some 350,000 clones, 80% to 90% of them appearing once. CDR1 is SGHTA and CDR2 is FQGNSA in the germline V gene. Deletions cut 2 bases from V and 5 bases from J, with 18 bases between. The CDR3 length is 16 residues. Sequencing was done on a sample of PBMCs or T cells enriched from blood (not recorded which). The chain recombines TRBV7-2 with TRBJ1-1; tentatively, D is TRBD1 (6 bases). The source is a man aged 18 to 29 who had recovered from COVID-19. CDR3 coding DNA: TGTGCCAGCAGCTTAACCCCCAGGGGAGCTCTGACTGAAGCTTTCTTT. Amino acid sequence: CASSLTPRGALTEAFF.